Listed here are 21 T cell receptor beta chains from one sample, sequenced in a study of radiation and T cells in renal cell carcinoma. The repertoire was sequenced with immunoSEQ multiplex PCR; TCRdb's copy has only in-frame clones and lacks some. The sample lists 100,000 to 150,000 clones, roughly 80% occurring once. Specified time point: baseline pretreatment blood. Treatment denoted: 15 Gy SBRT to primary tumor, nephrectomy 4 weeks later. The specimen was blood, collected from a patient whose treatment included radiotherapy and nephrectomy. The receptor set was obtained from a woman aged 60 to 75 with renal cell carcinoma.

This clone was seen once. This chain connects TRBV7-9 to TRBJ2-7, with D hard to call. CDR1 SEHNR and CDR2 FQNEAQ come from the germline V gene (reference sequence). Trimming removed 1 base from V and 3 bases from J, with 7 bases in between. The CDR3 sequence is 13 residues long. The CDR3: CASSLGSLYEQYF. The CDR3 DNA is TGTGCCAGCAGCTTAGGCAGCCTCTACGAGCAGTACTTC. Full variable domain (rest looked up from reference TRBV7-9 and TRBJ2-7): DTGVSQNPRHKITKRGQNVTFRCDPISEHNRLYWYRQTLGQGPEFLTYFQNEAQLEKSRLLSDRFSAERPKGSFSTLEIQRTEQGDSAMYLCASSLGSLYEQYFGPGTRLTVT.

CDR3 protein: CASSQVYGTSYGYTF. In DNA, the CDR3 is TGCGCCAGCAGCCAAGTTTATGGGACATCTTATGGCTACACCTTC. The chain combines TRBV4-1 with TRBJ1-2; perhaps TRBD1 as D (6 bases). The CDR3 length is 15 residues. Trimming left V 1 base short and J 5 bases short, with 14 bases between. Germline V gene lookup returns CDR1 MGHRA and CDR2 YSYEKL.

The chain couples TRBV7-3 to TRBJ1-4, with D uncertain. Trimming stripped 5 bases from V and 0 bases from J, with 13 bases between. Per germline, CDR1 SGHTA and CDR2 FQGTGA. This CDR3 has 16 residues. CDR3 region: CASSPSGTTTNEKLFF. The CDR3 DNA reads TGTGCCAGCAGCCCCTCGGGCACCACAACTAATGAAAAACTGTTTTTT.

The chain has TRBV6-5 and TRBJ2-7; no reliable D call. The V gene lost 2 bases and the J gene lost 3 bases, with 2 bases spanning the gap. Germline CDR1 is MNHEY and CDR2 is SVGAGI. This CDR3 has 11 amino acids. This chain's CDR3 is CASSYDYEQYF. CDR3 coding DNA: TGTGCCAGCAGTTACGACTACGAGCAGTACTTC.

The chain joins TRBV28 to TRBJ1-2; D gene ambiguous. The ends were cut back, 8 bases at V and 0 bases at J, with 4 bases in the middle. The CDR3 sequence is 11 residues long. The germline V gene has CDR1 MDHEN and CDR2 SYDVKM. Written as DNA, the CDR3 is TGTGCCAGCCTCGCTAACTATGGCTACACCTTC. Translation gives CASLANYGYTF.

The chain uses TRBV6-5 and TRBJ1-4, with 11 bases aligning to TRBD1. The germline gives CDR1 MNHEY, CDR2 SVGAGI. V lost 2 bases and J lost 13; bases outside the gene matches: 9. The CDR3 spans 15 residues. CDR3: CASSYLGQGASGLFF. The CDR3 DNA reads TGTGCCAGCAGTTACCTTGGACAGGGGGCATCAGGACTGTTTTTT.

This clone was recorded once. The chain couples TRBV18 to TRBJ2-4; 9 bases match TRBD1. The J segment lost 3 bases and the V segment lost 3 bases, leaving 6 bases of the junction unmatched. The length of the CDR3 is 16 residues. Per the germline V gene, CDR1 is KGHSH and CDR2 is LQKENI. The CDR3 spells CASSPTGGMSKNIQYF. In DNA form, the CDR3 reads TGTGCCAGCTCACCGACAGGGGGGATGAGCAAAAACATTCAGTACTTC.

CDR3 region: CASSQQAVGNTIYF. CDR3 nucleotides: TGTGCCAGCTCACAACAGGCGGTGGGAAACACCATATATTTT. The chain recombines TRBV18 with TRBJ1-3, with D maybe TRBD1 (5 bases). The V gene lost 4 bases and the J gene lost 4 bases, with 11 bases spanning the gap. CDR3 length: 14 residues. Germline CDR1 reads KGHSH; CDR2 reads LQKENI.

V and J are TRBV28 and TRBJ1-2; 10 bases fit TRBD1. The CDR3 extends over 16 amino acids. Trimming at V came to 3 bases and at J to 8 bases, leaving 12 bases not matched to a gene. CDR1 and CDR2 (germline): MDHEN, SYDVKM. CDR3 in amino acids: CASSFLNPGQGDGYTF. In nucleotides, the CDR3 is TGTGCCAGCAGTTTCCTCAACCCCGGACAGGGGGACGGCTACACCTTC.

The CDR3 loop reads CASSLEMVVDTQYF. The CDR3 DNA follows: TGCGCCAGCAGCTTGGAGATGGTTGTGGATACGCAGTATTTT. The chain employs TRBV5-1 and TRBJ2-3; no definite D call. The CDR3 has 14 residues. With 0 bases removed from V and 6 bases from J, the gap between germline ends came to 11 bases. Germline loops: CDR1 SGHRS, CDR2 YFSETQ.

The CDR3 is CASSIESNEQFF. The CDR3 DNA is TGTGCCAGTAGTATAGAGAGCAATGAGCAGTTCTTC. J is TRBJ2-1 and V is TRBV19; D is uncertain. Germline-derived CDR1 and CDR2 are LNHDA and SQIVND (reference sequence). V lost 0 bases to trimming and J lost 6 bases, with 3 bases between them. The CDR3 extends over 12 amino acids.

V is TRBV2 and J is TRBJ2-4; D is tentatively TRBD1 or TRBD2 (5 bases each). V dropped 8 bases and J dropped 1 base, with 12 bases sitting between them. Germline CDR1 is SNHLY and CDR2 is FYNNEI. This CDR3 contains 14 residues. CDR3 nucleotides: TGTGCCAGCGGGGGTACGGGGGCCAAAAACATTCAGTACTTC. Translated: CASGGTGAKNIQYF.

V gene TRBV4-1 combines with J gene TRBJ1-3; D is ambiguous. The germline V gene encodes CDR1 MGHRA and CDR2 YSYEKL. This CDR3 spans 16 amino acids. Trimming pared 3 bases from V and 0 bases from J, leaving 12 bases between. CDR3 sequence: CASSQEDRSSGNTIYF. In nucleotides, the CDR3 is TGCGCCAGCAGCCAGGAAGACCGTAGCTCTGGAAACACCATATATTTT.

The V gene is TRBV6-1, the J gene TRBJ1-4; no reliable D call. V was cut by 3 bases and J by 8 bases, with 13 bases left in between. This CDR3 has 14 amino acids. Germline loops: CDR1 MNHNS, CDR2 SASEGT. The CDR3 loop is CASSDFYGGEKLFF. DNA of the CDR3: TGTGCCAGCAGTGACTTCTACGGAGGGGAAAAACTGTTTTTT.

The chain carries TRBV6-1 and TRBJ2-5; either TRBD1 or TRBD2 may fit D (5 bases each). Germline CDR1 reads MNHNS; CDR2 reads SASEGT. Between the trimmed V and J ends, which lost 3 bases and 5 bases, there was a span of 7 bases. The CDR3 is made up of 12 amino acids. In nucleotides, the CDR3 is TGTGCCAGCAGTGATGGGGGTGAGACCCAGTACTTC. Translated: CASSDGGETQYF.

This chain joins TRBV5-4 and TRBJ1-1; a weak D match, TRBD1 (6 bases). Deletions cut 4 bases from V and 0 bases from J, with 13 bases between. This CDR3 region has 15 residues. Germline CDR1 SGHNT, CDR2 YYREEE (reference sequence). In nucleotides, the CDR3 is TGTGCCAGCAGCCAACCGGGACACCTGAACACTGAAGCTTTCTTT. The encoded protein is CASSQPGHLNTEAFF.

The rearrangement links TRBV11-3 to TRBJ2-7, with D tentatively TRBD1 (6 bases). The CDR3 contains 14 residues. Germline CDR1 SGHNT, CDR2 YENEEA. Trimming took 5 bases from V and 9 from J, leaving 20 bases between them. CDR3: CASSPSGAGARQYF. The CDR3 coding sequence is TGTGCCAGCAGCCCTAGTGGGGCAGGGGCCCGGCAGTACTTC.

In the case of this clone: An end of the junction does not agree with germline; a read error may underlie this. V gene TRBV10-3 combines with J gene TRBJ1-2; maybe TRBD1 (5 bases). CDR1 and CDR2 from the germline V gene are ENHRY and SYGVKD. This CDR3 spans 14 amino acids. CDR3 in DNA: TGTGCCACCAGTTTAGCTGGGGCAGCTGGAGGCTACACCTTC. As protein: CATSLAGAAGGYTF.

The V gene is TRBV11-2, the J gene TRBJ1-4, with TRBD1 identical over 7 bases. This CDR3 is built from 17 residues. Per the germline V gene, CDR1 is SGHAT and CDR2 is FQNNGV. The V gene end was trimmed by 0 bases and the J gene end by 7 bases; junction bases not matched to a gene: 11. CDR3 DNA sequence: TGTGCCAGCAGCTTAGATACTAGACAGGGAGGGGGTGAAAAACTGTTTTTT. Its protein is CASSLDTRQGGGEKLFF.

This clone has only one observation. The V and J genes are TRBV29-1 and TRBJ1-1, with a weak D call TRBD1 (5 bases). The V gene lost 6 bases and the J gene lost 1 base, with 12 bases spanning the gap. The CDR3 is 13 amino acids. Germline loops: CDR1 SQVTM, CDR2 ANQGSEA. CDR3: CSVALGGNTEAFF. The CDR3 bases are TGCAGCGTCGCCCTCGGGGGGAACACTGAAGCTTTCTTT.

CDR3 DNA: TGTGCCAGCAGTCCTAGAGGGTCCTACGAGCAGTACTTC. This codes for CASSPRGSYEQYF. The V gene is TRBV27, the J gene TRBJ2-7, with a weak D call TRBD2 (5 bases). The germline gives CDR1 MNHEY, CDR2 SMNVEV (reference sequence). This CDR3 contains 13 residues. With 5 bases removed from V and 1 base from J, the gap between germline ends came to 9 bases.